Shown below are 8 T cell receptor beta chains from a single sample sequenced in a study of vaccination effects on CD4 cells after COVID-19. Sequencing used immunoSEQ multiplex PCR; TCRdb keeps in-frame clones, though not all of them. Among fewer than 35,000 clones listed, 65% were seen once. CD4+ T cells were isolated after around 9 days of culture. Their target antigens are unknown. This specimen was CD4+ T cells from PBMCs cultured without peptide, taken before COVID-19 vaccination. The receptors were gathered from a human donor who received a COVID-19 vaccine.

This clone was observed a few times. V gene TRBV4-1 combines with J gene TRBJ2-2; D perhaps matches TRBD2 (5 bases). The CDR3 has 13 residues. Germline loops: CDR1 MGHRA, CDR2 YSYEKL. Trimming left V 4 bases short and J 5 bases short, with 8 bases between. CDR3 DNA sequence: TGCGCCAGCAGCCCCGGACTGACCGGGGAGCTGTTTTTT. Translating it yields CASSPGLTGELFF.

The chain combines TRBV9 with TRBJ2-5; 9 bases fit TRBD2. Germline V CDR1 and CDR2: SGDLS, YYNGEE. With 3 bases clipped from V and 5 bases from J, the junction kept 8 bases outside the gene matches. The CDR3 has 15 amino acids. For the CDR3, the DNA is TGTGCCAGCAGCGGTAGCGGGGGTCCGTGGGAGACCCAGTACTTC. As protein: CASSGSGGPWETQYF.

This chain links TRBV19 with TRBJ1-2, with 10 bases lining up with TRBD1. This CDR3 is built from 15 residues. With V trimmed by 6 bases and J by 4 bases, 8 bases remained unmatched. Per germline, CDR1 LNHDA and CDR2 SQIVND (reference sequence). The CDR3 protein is CASSPDRGRSYGYTF. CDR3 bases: TGTGCCAGTAGCCCAGACAGGGGGCGATCCTATGGCTACACCTTC.

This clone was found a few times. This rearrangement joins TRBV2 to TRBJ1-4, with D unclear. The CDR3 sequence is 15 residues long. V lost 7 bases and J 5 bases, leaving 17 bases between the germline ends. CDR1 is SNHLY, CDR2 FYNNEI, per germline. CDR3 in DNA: TGTGCCAGCACAGAACAGCAGACTGACAATGAAAAACTGTTTTTT. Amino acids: CASTEQQTDNEKLFF. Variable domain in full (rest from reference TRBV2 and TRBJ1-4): EPEVTQTPSHQVTQMGQEVILRCVPISNHLYFYWYRQILGQKVEFLVSFYNNEISEKSEIFDDQFSVERPDGSNFTLKIRSTKLEDSAMYFCASTEQQTDNEKLFFGSGTQLSVL.

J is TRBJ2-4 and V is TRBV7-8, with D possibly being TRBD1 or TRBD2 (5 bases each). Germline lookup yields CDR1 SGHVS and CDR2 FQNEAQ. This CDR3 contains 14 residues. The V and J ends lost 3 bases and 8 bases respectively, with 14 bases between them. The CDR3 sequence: CASSFAREGDIQYF. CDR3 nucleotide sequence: TGTGCCAGCAGCTTTGCCCGGGAAGGGGACATTCAGTACTTC.

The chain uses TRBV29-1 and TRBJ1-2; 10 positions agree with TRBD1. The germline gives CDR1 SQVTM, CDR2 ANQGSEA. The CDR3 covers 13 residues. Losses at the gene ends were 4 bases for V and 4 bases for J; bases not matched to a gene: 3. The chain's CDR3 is CSVGQGATYGYTF. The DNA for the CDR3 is TGCAGCGTTGGACAGGGGGCCACCTATGGCTACACCTTC.

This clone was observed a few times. The DNA of the CDR3 is TGTGCCAGCAGCTCCCTAAGGCAGGGCGGCTACAATGAGCAGTTCTTC. Its translation: CASSSLRQGGYNEQFF. The chain is built from TRBV7-6 and TRBJ2-1; perhaps TRBD1 as D (5 bases). V lost 4 bases and J lost 3, with 16 bases in between. Germline-derived CDR1 and CDR2 are SGHVS and FNYEAQ. This CDR3 is built from 16 residues.

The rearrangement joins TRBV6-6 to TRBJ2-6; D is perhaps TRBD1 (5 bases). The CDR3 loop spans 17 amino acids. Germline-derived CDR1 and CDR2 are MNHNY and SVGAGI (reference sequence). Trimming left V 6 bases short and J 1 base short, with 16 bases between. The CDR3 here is CASSRTTQGSGANVLTF. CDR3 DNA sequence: TGTGCCAGCAGCCGAACCACGCAGGGATCTGGGGCCAACGTCCTGACTTTC.